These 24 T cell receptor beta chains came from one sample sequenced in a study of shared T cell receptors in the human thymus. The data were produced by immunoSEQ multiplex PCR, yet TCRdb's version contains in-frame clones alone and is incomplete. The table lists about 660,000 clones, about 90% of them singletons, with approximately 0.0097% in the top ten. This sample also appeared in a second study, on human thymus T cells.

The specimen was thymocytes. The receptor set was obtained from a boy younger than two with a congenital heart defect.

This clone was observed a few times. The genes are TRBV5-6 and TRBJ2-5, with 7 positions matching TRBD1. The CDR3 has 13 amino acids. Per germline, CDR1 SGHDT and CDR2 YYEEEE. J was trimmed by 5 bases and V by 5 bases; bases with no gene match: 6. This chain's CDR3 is CASRLTGEETQYF. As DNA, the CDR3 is TGTGCCAGCAGACTCACAGGGGAGGAGACCCAGTACTTC.

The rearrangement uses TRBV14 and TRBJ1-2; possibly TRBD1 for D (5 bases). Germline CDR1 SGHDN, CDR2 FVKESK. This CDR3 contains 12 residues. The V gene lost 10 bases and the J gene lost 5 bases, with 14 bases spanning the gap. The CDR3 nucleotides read TGTGCCACCGGGGACTTGGGGTATGGCTACACCTTC. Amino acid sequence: CATGDLGYGYTF.

The CDR3 region is CASSPPGTDEKLFF. CDR3 sequence (DNA): TGTGCCAGCAGCCCGCCCGGGACAGATGAAAAACTGTTTTTT. J is TRBJ1-4 and V is TRBV7-6; TRBD1 aligns across 7 bases. The CDR3 is 14 residues long. Unmatched junction bases numbered 6, after V lost 5 bases and J lost 6 bases. Germline lookup yields CDR1 SGHVS and CDR2 FNYEAQ.

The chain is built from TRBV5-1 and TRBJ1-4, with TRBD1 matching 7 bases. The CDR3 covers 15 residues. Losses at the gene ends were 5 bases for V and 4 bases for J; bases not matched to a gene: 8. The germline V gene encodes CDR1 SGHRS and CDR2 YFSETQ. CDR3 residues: CASRPTTGNNEKLFF. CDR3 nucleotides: TGCGCCAGCAGGCCAACGACAGGGAATAATGAAAAACTGTTTTTT.

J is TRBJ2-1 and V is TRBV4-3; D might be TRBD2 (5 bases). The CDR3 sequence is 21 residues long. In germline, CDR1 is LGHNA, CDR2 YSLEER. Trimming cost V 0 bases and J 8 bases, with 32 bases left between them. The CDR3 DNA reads TGCGCCAGCAGCCAAGACCTAATTAGCAGATTGGCCCTTCAGCGGATAGATGAGCAGTTCTTC. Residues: CASSQDLISRLALQRIDEQFF.

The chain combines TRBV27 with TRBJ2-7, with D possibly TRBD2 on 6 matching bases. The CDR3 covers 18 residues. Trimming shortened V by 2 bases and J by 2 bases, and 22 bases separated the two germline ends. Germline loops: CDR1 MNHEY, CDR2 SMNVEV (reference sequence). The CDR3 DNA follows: TGTGCCAGCAGTTTAGTCGGACTACCCCCTTATGTACCCTACGAGCAGTACTTC. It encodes CASSLVGLPPYVPYEQYF.

The CDR3 sequence: CASSPYPGQGIGQPQHF. Here the CDR3 DNA reads TGTGCCAGCAGTCCGTACCCGGGACAGGGTATCGGTCAGCCCCAGCATTTT. The rearrangement links TRBV28 to TRBJ1-5, with 9 bases matching TRBD1. V lost 5 bases, J lost 6 bases, and 14 bases stayed unmatched. Germline CDR1 is MDHEN and CDR2 is SYDVKM. This CDR3 is built from 17 residues.

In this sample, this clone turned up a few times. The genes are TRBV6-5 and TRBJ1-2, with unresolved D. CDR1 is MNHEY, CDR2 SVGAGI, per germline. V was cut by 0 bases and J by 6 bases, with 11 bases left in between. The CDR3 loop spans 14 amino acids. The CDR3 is CASSYSKGRNGYTF. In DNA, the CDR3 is TGTGCCAGCAGTTACTCGAAAGGGAGGAATGGCTACACCTTC.

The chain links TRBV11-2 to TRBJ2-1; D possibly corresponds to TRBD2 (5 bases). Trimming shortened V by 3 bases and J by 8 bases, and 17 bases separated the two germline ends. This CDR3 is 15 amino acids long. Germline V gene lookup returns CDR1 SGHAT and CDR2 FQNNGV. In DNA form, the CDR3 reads TGTGCCAGCAGCTTCCACCAAACTAGTTTGGATGAGCAGTTCTTC. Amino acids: CASSFHQTSLDEQFF. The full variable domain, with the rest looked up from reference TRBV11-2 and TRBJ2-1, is EAGVAQSPRYKIIEKRQSVAFWCNPISGHATLYWYQQILGQGPKLLIQFQNNGVVDDSQLPKDRFSAERLKGVDSTLKIQPAKLEDSAVYLCASSFHQTSLDEQFFGPGTRLTVL.

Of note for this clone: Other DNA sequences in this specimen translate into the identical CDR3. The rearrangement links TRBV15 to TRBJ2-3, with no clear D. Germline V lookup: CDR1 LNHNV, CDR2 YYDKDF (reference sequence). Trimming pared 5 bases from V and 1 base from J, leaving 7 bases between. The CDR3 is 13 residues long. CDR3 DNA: TGTGCCACCAGCCCGACTGGCACAGATACGCAGTATTTT. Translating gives CATSPTGTDTQYF. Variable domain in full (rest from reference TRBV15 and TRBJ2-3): DAMVIQNPRYQVTQFGKPVTLSCSQTLNHNVMYWYQQKSSQAPKLLFHYYDKDFNNEADTPDNFQSRRPNTSFCFLDIRSPGLGDTAMYLCATSPTGTDTQYFGPGTRLTVL.

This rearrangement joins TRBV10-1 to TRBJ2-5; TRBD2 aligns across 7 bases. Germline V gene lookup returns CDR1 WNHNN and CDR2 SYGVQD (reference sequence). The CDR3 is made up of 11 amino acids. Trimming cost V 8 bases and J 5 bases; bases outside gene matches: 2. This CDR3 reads CASPGRETQYF. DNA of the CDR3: TGCGCCAGCCCCGGGAGGGAGACCCAGTACTTC.

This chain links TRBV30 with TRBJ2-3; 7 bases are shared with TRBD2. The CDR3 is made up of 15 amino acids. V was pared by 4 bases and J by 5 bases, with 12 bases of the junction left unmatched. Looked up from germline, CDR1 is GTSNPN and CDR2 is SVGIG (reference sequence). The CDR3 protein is CAWTPGEGNEDTQYF. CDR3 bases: TGTGCCTGGACCCCCGGGGAGGGGAATGAAGATACGCAGTATTTT.

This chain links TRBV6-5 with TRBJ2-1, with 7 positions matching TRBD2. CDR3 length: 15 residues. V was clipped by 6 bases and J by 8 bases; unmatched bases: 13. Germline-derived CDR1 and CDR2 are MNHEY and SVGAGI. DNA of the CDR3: TGTGCCAGCAGAAGGTTGGGGGGAGGGTTCGATGAGCAGTTCTTC. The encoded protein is CASRRLGGGFDEQFF.

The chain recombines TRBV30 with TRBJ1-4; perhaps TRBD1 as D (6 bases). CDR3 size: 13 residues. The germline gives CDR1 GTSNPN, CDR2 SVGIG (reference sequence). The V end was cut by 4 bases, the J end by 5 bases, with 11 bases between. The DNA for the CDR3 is TGTGCCTGGACGGGACACATAAATGAAAAACTGTTTTTT. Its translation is CAWTGHINEKLFF.

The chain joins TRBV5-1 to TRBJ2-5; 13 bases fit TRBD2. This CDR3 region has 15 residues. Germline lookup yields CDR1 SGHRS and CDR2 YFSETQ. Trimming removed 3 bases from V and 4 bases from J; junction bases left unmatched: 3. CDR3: CASSSGLAGRETQYF. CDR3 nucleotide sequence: TGCGCCAGCAGCTCGGGACTAGCGGGGAGAGAGACCCAGTACTTC.

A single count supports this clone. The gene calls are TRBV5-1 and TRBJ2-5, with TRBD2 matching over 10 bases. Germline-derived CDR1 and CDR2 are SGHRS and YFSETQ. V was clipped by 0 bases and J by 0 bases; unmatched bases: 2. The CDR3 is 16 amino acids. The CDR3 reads CASSLVGTSDQETQYF. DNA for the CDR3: TGCGCCAGCAGCTTGGTTGGGACTAGCGACCAAGAGACCCAGTACTTC.

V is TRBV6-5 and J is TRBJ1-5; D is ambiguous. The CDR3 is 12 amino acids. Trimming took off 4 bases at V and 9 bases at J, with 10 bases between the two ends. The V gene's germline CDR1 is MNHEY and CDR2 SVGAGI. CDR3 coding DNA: TGTGCCAGCAGTTCCCTCGGTGGGCCCCAGCATTTT. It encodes CASSSLGGPQHF.

The CDR3: CASSLRGSSTPSTSSAYEQYF. In DNA, the CDR3 is TGTGCCAGCAGTTTAAGGGGCAGCTCAACCCCCTCGACTAGCTCCGCCTACGAGCAGTACTTC. V gene TRBV27 combines with J gene TRBJ2-7, with 7 bases matching TRBD2. There are 21 residues in the CDR3. V was pared by 2 bases and J by 2 bases, with 24 bases of the junction left unmatched. Germline V gene lookup returns CDR1 MNHEY and CDR2 SMNVEV (reference sequence).

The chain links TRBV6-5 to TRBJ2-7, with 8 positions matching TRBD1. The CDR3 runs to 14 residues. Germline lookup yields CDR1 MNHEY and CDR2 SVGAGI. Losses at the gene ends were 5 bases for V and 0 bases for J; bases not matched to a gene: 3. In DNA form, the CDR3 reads TGTGCCAGCAGTGGGGACAGGTCCTCCTACGAGCAGTACTTC. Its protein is CASSGDRSSYEQYF.

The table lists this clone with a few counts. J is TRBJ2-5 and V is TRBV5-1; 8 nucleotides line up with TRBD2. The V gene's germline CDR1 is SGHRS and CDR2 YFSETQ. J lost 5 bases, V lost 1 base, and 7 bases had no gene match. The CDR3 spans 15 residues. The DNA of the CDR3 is TGCGCCAGCAGCTTGAAGCGGGAGAGGAGGGAGACCCAGTACTTC. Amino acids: CASSLKRERRETQYF.

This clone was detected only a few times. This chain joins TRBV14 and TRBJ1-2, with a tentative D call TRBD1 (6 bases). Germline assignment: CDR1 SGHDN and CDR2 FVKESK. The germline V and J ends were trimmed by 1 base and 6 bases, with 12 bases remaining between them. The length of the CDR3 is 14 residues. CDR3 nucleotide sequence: TGTGCCAGCAGCCAAGGCCCTACAGGGAATGGCTACACCTTC. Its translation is CASSQGPTGNGYTF.

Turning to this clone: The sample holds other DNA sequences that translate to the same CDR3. CDR3 sequence reads: CASSPEGTGELFF. The CDR3 nucleotides read TGCGCCAGCAGCCCAGAGGGCACCGGGGAGCTGTTTTTT. The chain links TRBV5-1 to TRBJ2-2, with D perhaps matching TRBD2 (5 bases). This CDR3 region has 13 residues. V lost 4 bases to trimming and J lost 4 bases, with 8 bases between them. CDR1 SGHRS and CDR2 YFSETQ come from the germline V gene.

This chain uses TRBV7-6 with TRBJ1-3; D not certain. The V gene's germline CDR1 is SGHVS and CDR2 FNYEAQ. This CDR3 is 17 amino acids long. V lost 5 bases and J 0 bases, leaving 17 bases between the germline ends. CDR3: CASSAPGGLHSGNTIYF. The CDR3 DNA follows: TGTGCCAGCAGCGCGCCAGGCGGACTGCACTCTGGAAACACCATATATTTT.

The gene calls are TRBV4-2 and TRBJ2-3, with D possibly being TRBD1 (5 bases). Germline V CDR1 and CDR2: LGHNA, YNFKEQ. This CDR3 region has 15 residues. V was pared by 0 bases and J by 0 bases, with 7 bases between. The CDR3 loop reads CASSQDRGSTDTQYF. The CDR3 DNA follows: TGTGCCAGCAGCCAAGATAGGGGAAGCACAGATACGCAGTATTTT.